A selection of T cell receptor beta chains follows, all from one sample in a study of response to subunit inactivated influenza vaccine. One entry per CDR3 protein results from TCRdb running MiXCR on the RT-PCR reads. Of more than 400,000 distinct CDR3 sequences in the sample, approximately 7.7% were seen once. The sequencing here drew on PBMCs from blood, taken 23 to 25 months after vaccination. The source of these receptors is a man aged 50-75 years who received an inactivated influenza vaccine. Both conserved end residues are part of each CDR3. A D gene is named only where the DNA matches it firmly. A clone size is listed for some rows: how often the clone was seen (once, few, many), or a class if it is expanded.

len,v_gene,abundance,j_gene,d_gene,CDR3aa,CDR3nt
16,TRBV5-5,.,TRBJ2-5,.,CASSLGISYGQETQYF,TGTGCCAGCAGCTTGGGAATTTCTTACGGCCAAGAGACCCAGTACTTC
15,TRBV5-5,.,TRBJ2-3,.,CASSLGGVPTDTQYF,TGTGCCAGCAGCTTGGGAGGGGTCCCCACAGATACGCAGTATTTT
15,TRBV5-1,many,TRBJ2-1,TRBD1,CASSPGDRGWNEQFF,TGCGCCAGCAGCCCCGGGGACAGGGGTTGGAATGAGCAGTTCTTC
14,TRBV6-1,.,TRBJ2-5,TRBD1,CATTPGTGAETQYF,TGTGCCACCACCCCTGGGACAGGGGCAGAGACCCAGTACTTC
17,TRBV5-5,.,TRBJ2-3,.,CASSQQSTSRGADTQYF,TGTGCCAGCAGCCAACAATCGACATCACGCGGGGCAGATACGCAGTATTTT
13,TRBV6-2/TRBV6-3,few,TRBJ2-7,.,CASSVTGYYEQYF,TGTGCCAGCAGCGTTACAGGGTACTACGAGCAGTACTTC
13,TRBV20-1,.,TRBJ2-4,.,CSAQTEFRNIQYF,TGCAGTGCTCAGACAGAATTTCGGAACATTCAGTACTTC
16,TRBV15,.,TRBJ2-1,TRBD2,CATSREMGLGEDEQFF,TGTGCCACCAGCAGAGAAATGGGACTAGGTGAGGATGAGCAGTTCTTC
17,TRBV5-6,.,TRBJ2-5,TRBD2,CASSGTSGTEVEETQYF,TGTGCCAGCAGCGGGACTAGCGGGACCGAAGTTGAAGAGACCCAGTACTTC
12,TRBV20-1,many,TRBJ2-4,TRBD1,CSAGTGDVIQYF,TGCAGTGCTGGCACAGGGGATGTCATTCAGTACTTC
16,TRBV29-1,few,TRBJ2-5,.,CSVVSVLWGSGETQYF,TGCAGCGTTGTATCGGTGCTGTGGGGATCGGGGGAGACCCAGTACTTC
14,TRBV5-1,few,TRBJ2-1,.,CASSLGGTTNEQFF,TGCGCCAGCAGCTTGGGGGGGACCACCAATGAGCAGTTCTTC
14,TRBV27,many,TRBJ1-1,.,CASSQIGARTEAFF,TGTGCCAGCAGCCAGATAGGGGCGAGGACTGAAGCTTTCTTT
17,TRBV16,few,TRBJ1-3,.,CASSQSSLASSGNTIYF,TGTGCCAGCAGCCAATCGTCGCTGGCCAGCTCTGGAAACACCATATATTTT
16,TRBV19,.,TRBJ2-1,TRBD1,CASSIIGQGEYNEQFF,TGTGCCAGTAGTATAATAGGACAGGGGGAATACAATGAGCAGTTCTTC
15,TRBV4-1,many,TRBJ2-7,.,CASSQGLAPNYEQYF,TGCGCCAGCAGCCAAGGGCTAGCGCCTAATTACGAGCAGTACTTC
14,TRBV18,many,TRBJ2-7,.,CASSPPGTIGEQYF,TGTGCCAGCTCACCACCAGGGACCATCGGGGAGCAGTACTTC
15,TRBV5-6,.,TRBJ2-1,TRBD1,CASSFPAGGGNEQFF,TGTGCCAGCAGCTTCCCCGCAGGGGGCGGGAATGAGCAGTTCTTC
14,TRBV7-2,.,TRBJ2-7,.,CASSPGSITYEQYF,TGTGCCAGCAGCCCAGGTAGTATCACCTACGAGCAGTACTTC
20,TRBV4-2,.,TRBJ2-1,TRBD2,CASSQDTLAGSDRSYNEQFF,TGTGCCAGCAGCCAAGACACGCTAGCGGGGTCCGATCGCTCCTACAATGAGCAGTTCTTC
15,TRBV7-8,few,TRBJ1-6,TRBD1,CASSLEVDRGSPLHF,TGTGCCAGCAGCTTAGAGGTGGACAGGGGATCACCCCTCCACTTT
14,TRBV18,few,TRBJ2-1,TRBD2,CASSPGTRLDEQFF,TGTGCCAGCTCACCCGGGACTAGATTGGATGAGCAGTTCTTC
13,TRBV6-1,.,TRBJ2-2,.,CASSVLGTGELFF,TGTGCCAGCAGTGTTCTTGGCACCGGGGAGCTGTTTTTT
17,TRBV5-1,.,TRBJ2-1,.,CASSLIVGGGSYNEQFF,TGCGCCAGCAGCTTGATAGTAGGGGGGGGCTCCTACAATGAGCAGTTCTTC
15,TRBV5-1,.,TRBJ2-7,TRBD1,CASSGRQGSVYEQYF,TGCGCCAGCAGCGGAAGACAGGGGAGCGTCTACGAGCAGTACTTC
17,TRBV5-6,.,TRBJ1-2,TRBD1,CACSLARQGFAGSGYTF,TGTGCCTGCAGCTTGGCACGACAGGGTTTCGCCGGCAGTGGCTACACCTTC
15,TRBV10-2,.,TRBJ1-1,.,CASSESRGAMTEAFF,TGCGCCAGCAGTGAATCCCGGGGGGCCATGACTGAAGCTTTCTTT
14,TRBV28,.,TRBJ1-2,.,CASSLVKVDYGYTF,TGTGCCAGCAGTTTGGTCAAGGTCGACTATGGCTACACCTTC
15,TRBV4-3,.,TRBJ1-4,.,CASSQDPRINEKLFF,TGCGCCAGCAGCCAAGATCCCAGGATTAATGAAAAACTGTTTTTT
14,TRBV12-3/TRBV12-4,.,TRBJ2-5,TRBD2,CASSYHGRAQTQYF,TGTGCCAGCAGCTACCACGGGAGGGCCCAGACCCAGTACTTC
17,TRBV5-4,.,TRBJ2-3,.,CASSLAPSGTSTDTQYF,TGTGCCAGCAGCTTGGCCCCATCGGGAACTAGCACAGATACGCAGTATTTT
14,TRBV4-3,few,TRBJ1-5,TRBD1,CASSRGQGWWPQHF,TGCGCCAGCAGCCGAGGACAGGGTTGGTGGCCCCAGCATTTT
12,TRBV6-5,many,TRBJ1-6,.,CASSYSDSPLHF,TGTGCCAGCAGTTACTCGGATTCACCCCTCCACTTT
13,TRBV20-1,.,TRBJ1-5,.,CSAPLYSNQPQHF,TGCAGTGCCCCTTTATATAGCAATCAGCCCCAGCATTTT
15,TRBV20-1,few,TRBJ2-7,TRBD1,CSAHGQGQNSYEQYF,TGCAGTGCCCACGGACAGGGGCAGAACTCCTACGAGCAGTACTTC
15,TRBV12-3/TRBV12-4,few,TRBJ2-5,.,CASSPASIPQETQYF,TGTGCCAGCAGTCCAGCGAGCATACCCCAAGAGACCCAGTACTTC
15,TRBV20-1,.,TRBJ2-7,TRBD1,CSARDLDRGDYEQYF,TGCAGTGCTAGAGATCTGGACAGGGGGGACTACGAGCAGTACTTC
15,TRBV29-1,many,TRBJ2-3,TRBD2,CSVEDGLAVGDTQYF,TGCAGCGTTGAAGATGGGCTAGCGGTGGGAGATACGCAGTATTTT
15,TRBV5-4,many,TRBJ2-7,TRBD2,CASSLTSGRAYEQYF,TGTGCCAGCAGCCTCACTAGCGGGAGGGCCTACGAGCAGTACTTC
13,TRBV29-1,.,TRBJ2-7,TRBD1,CSVKGQFSYEQYF,TGCAGCGTTAAGGGACAGTTCTCCTACGAGCAGTACTTC
15,TRBV20-1,many,TRBJ2-5,.,CSARHLWDNKETQYF,TGCAGTGCTAGACACCTCTGGGACAACAAAGAGACCCAGTACTTC
13,TRBV20-1,.,TRBJ2-3,.,CSVMGGVTDTQYF,TGCAGTGTTATGGGCGGGGTAACAGATACGCAGTATTTT
15,TRBV25-1,.,TRBJ2-1,.,CASSVLGGTYNEQFF,TGTGCCAGCAGTGTATTAGGGGGTACCTACAATGAGCAGTTCTTC
17,TRBV7-9,few,TRBJ1-1,TRBD1,CASSLIAWDSPNTEAFF,TGTGCCAGCAGCTTAATAGCCTGGGACAGCCCGAACACTGAAGCTTTCTTT
11,TRBV24-1,many,TRBJ1-1,TRBD1,CATKKGAEAFF,TGTGCCACCAAGAAGGGGGCGGAAGCTTTCTTT
17,TRBV12-3/TRBV12-4,many,TRBJ1-2,TRBD1,CASSSRWGQVKPYGYTF,TGTGCCAGCAGTTCCAGATGGGGACAGGTGAAACCTTATGGCTACACCTTC
16,TRBV15,many,TRBJ2-5,TRBD2,CATSRGGLADGETQYF,TGTGCCACCAGCAGGGGAGGACTAGCGGACGGAGAGACCCAGTACTTC
13,TRBV3-1,.,TRBJ2-3,TRBD2,CASSALAGDTQYF,TGTGCCAGCAGCGCTCTAGCGGGAGATACGCAGTATTTT
14,TRBV7-9,.,TRBJ2-2,.,CASSPQGDTGELFF,TGTGCCAGCAGTCCCCAGGGTGACACCGGGGAGCTGTTTTTT
14,TRBV7-9,.,TRBJ2-5,.,CASSFPADQETQYF,TGTGCCAGCAGCTTTCCAGCGGACCAAGAGACCCAGTACTTC
18,TRBV11-1,few,TRBJ2-1,TRBD1,CASSSTPYRDSPNGEQFF,TGTGCCAGCAGCTCAACCCCTTACCGGGACAGCCCCAATGGGGAGCAGTTCTTC
11,TRBV20-1,.,TRBJ2-7,.,CSGVEAYEQYF,TGCAGTGGCGTAGAGGCCTACGAGCAGTACTTC
13,TRBV25-1,many,TRBJ1-2,.,CASSFELNYGYTF,TGTGCCAGCAGCTTTGAGTTAAACTATGGCTACACCTTC
13,TRBV20-1,many,TRBJ2-7,.,CSASHSRSYEQYF,TGCAGTGCTAGTCATAGTCGCTCCTACGAGCAGTACTTC
12,TRBV12-3/TRBV12-4,.,TRBJ2-1,.,CASSTPGYEQFF,TGTGCCAGCAGTACACCAGGGTATGAGCAGTTCTTC
17,TRBV27,few,TRBJ2-7,TRBD2,CASRRRAGTSGSYEQYF,TGTGCCAGCAGGCGCCGCGCGGGGACTAGCGGTTCCTACGAGCAGTACTTC
15,TRBV4-2,few,TRBJ2-1,TRBD2,CASSQNSGRGDEQFF,TGTGCCAGCAGCCAGAATAGCGGGAGGGGGGATGAGCAGTTCTTC
14,TRBV2,once,TRBJ2-7,.,CASSESRAGGEQYF,TGTGCCAGCAGTGAAAGTCGGGCAGGCGGAGAGCAGTACTTC
12,TRBV12-3/TRBV12-4,.,TRBJ1-1,.,CASRPRDTEAFF,TGTGCCAGCAGGCCGCGGGACACTGAAGCTTTCTTT
15,TRBV6-1,few,TRBJ1-1,.,CASSAPGTLNTEAFF,TGTGCCAGCAGCGCCCCCGGGACACTGAACACTGAAGCTTTCTTT